This T cell receptor (beta chain) came from a study of blood T cell repertoires in COVID-19. Per the germline V gene, CDR1 is GTSNPN and CDR2 is SVGIG (reference sequence). Trimming removed 2 bases from V and 0 bases from J, with 11 bases in between. CDR3 length: 15 amino acids. Data came from immunoSEQ multiplex PCR; TCRdb stores just in-frame clones and leaves some out. The sample holds about 200,000 clones, almost 90% seen once. The clonotype originates from a man aged 18 to 29 with active or convalescent COVID-19. V usage is TRBV30 and J usage is TRBJ2-1; D may be TRBD2 (6 bases). Sequencing was done on a sample of peripheral blood. CDR3 sequence reads: CAWSPAAGSYNEQFF. The DNA for the CDR3 is TGTGCCTGGAGTCCCGCAGCGGGCTCCTACAATGAGCAGTTCTTC. Variable domain in full (rest from reference TRBV30 and TRBJ2-1): SQTIHQWPATLVQPVGSPLSLECTVEGTSNPNLYWYRQAAGRGLQLLFYSVGIGQISSEVPQNLSASRPQDRQFILSSKKLLLSDSGFYLCAWSPAAGSYNEQFFGPGTRLTVL.